This paragraph covers one TCR beta chain sequence. Per the original methods: Amplification of reference gene primers provided the estimated nucleated cell counts. The protocol was immunoSEQ multiplex PCR, while the TCRdb copy is restricted to in-frame clones and leaves out a portion. D and trimming were read from the DNA, whereas the V and J calls and clone size are those reported in that table. The sample records tens of thousands of clones, roughly 71% being singletons. The length of the CDR3 is 14 residues. Germline CDR1 is LNHDA and CDR2 is SQIVND (reference sequence). With V trimmed by 6 bases and J by 5 bases, 7 bases remained unmatched. The data belong to a study of blood T cell repertoires in COVID-19. Overall study: Acute and convalescent COVID-19 specimens originated in the United States, Italy and Spain. Nucleic acid was either cDNA or gDNA, and it came from T cells, B-cell-depleted T cells, or PBMCs.

The chain links TRBV19 to TRBJ1-1; TRBD1 matches 9 bases. The sequencing input was peripheral blood. The clonotype originates from an elderly man with active or convalescent COVID-19. In DNA form, the CDR3 reads TGTGCCAGTAGAAGGACAGGGGTAAAGACTGAAGCTTTCTTT. It encodes CASRRTGVKTEAFF.